The 31 T cell receptor beta chains reported below all come from one sample, sequenced in a study of cytomegalovirus exposure and HLA in healthy donors. The PCR was carried out with 60 Vbeta primers and 13 Jbeta primers. Method: immunoSEQ multiplex PCR; TCRdb's copy keeps in-frame clones and lacks some. The ten top clones account for 6.2%, within a sample of 41,000 or so clones. Sequences were obtained from PBMCs. The origin of the receptors is a man in his thirties or forties in good health and CMV-seronegative.

The V gene is TRBV18, the J gene TRBJ2-5; D gene uncertain. CDR1 and CDR2 from the germline V gene are KGHSH and LQKENI. Trimming shortened V by 2 bases and J by 2 bases, and 6 bases separated the two germline ends. This CDR3 region has 13 residues. The DNA for the CDR3 is TGTGCCAGCTCACCAAGTCAGCAAGAGACCCAGTACTTC. Its protein product is CASSPSQQETQYF.

The rearrangement joins TRBV7-2 to TRBJ1-1; TRBD1 aligns across 9 bases. Losses at the gene ends were 5 bases for V and 3 bases for J; bases not matched to a gene: 10. This CDR3 is built from 16 residues. Germline V gene data show CDR1 as SGHTA and CDR2 as FQGNSA. The CDR3 sequence is CASSHGTGIFDTEAFF. CDR3 bases: TGTGCCAGCAGCCACGGGACAGGGATTTTTGACACTGAAGCTTTCTTT.

The chain employs TRBV14 and TRBJ1-2; D ambiguous. Germline V gene sequence: CDR1 SGHDN, CDR2 FVKESK. Trimming cost V 0 bases and J 3 bases, with 8 bases left between them. The CDR3 totals 14 residues. The chain's CDR3 is CASSQEWRDYGYTF. The CDR3 bases are TGTGCCAGCAGCCAAGAGTGGAGGGACTATGGCTACACCTTC.

As for this clone: One end of the junction fails to match germline, which may point to a read error. V and J are TRBV5-1 and TRBJ2-7, with TRBD1 matching 8 bases. The CDR3 extends over 15 amino acids. Germline V gene data show CDR1 as SGHRS and CDR2 as YFSETQ. CDR3 amino acids: CASSLPGQVLYEQSF. The CDR3 DNA follows: TGCGCCAGCAGCTTACCGGGACAGGTATTGTACGAGCAGTCCTTC.

Notes on this clone: An end of the junction differs from the germline gene, which may be a read error. The V and J genes are TRBV5-1 and TRBJ1-5, with a possible D match to TRBD1 (6 bases). The CDR3 length is 15 residues. Germline V gives CDR1 SGHRS, CDR2 YFSETQ. CDR3 coding DNA: TGCGCCAGCAGGGTCGGTACAGGGACGAATCAGCACCAGCATTTT. Translating gives CASRVGTGTNQHQHF.

V usage is TRBV9 and J usage is TRBJ2-5; D unresolved. This CDR3 has 14 residues. The V gene's germline CDR1 is SGDLS and CDR2 YYNGEE. The germline V and J ends were trimmed by 0 bases and 5 bases, with 11 bases remaining between them. The CDR3 sequence is CASSVGVRLETQYF. The DNA of the CDR3 is TGTGCCAGCAGCGTAGGGGTGCGGTTGGAGACCCAGTACTTC.

The chain carries TRBV7-8 and TRBJ2-2, with 9 nucleotides matching TRBD2. Germline assignment: CDR1 SGHVS and CDR2 FQNEAQ. V shed 2 bases and J 0 bases; nucleotides not matched to a gene: 7. This CDR3 contains 18 residues. The CDR3: CASSLRGLAGSNTGELFF. The CDR3 DNA follows: TGTGCCAGCAGCTTAAGAGGGCTAGCGGGGTCGAACACCGGGGAGCTGTTTTTT.

This sequence joins TRBV28 and TRBJ2-7; 7 bases line up with TRBD1. With 2 bases clipped from V and 0 bases from J, the junction kept 10 bases outside the gene matches. Germline V CDR1 and CDR2: MDHEN, SYDVKM. The CDR3 consists of 17 residues. CDR3: CASSLLGQASFSYEQYF. The CDR3 DNA follows: TGTGCCAGCAGTTTACTAGGACAGGCCTCCTTCTCCTACGAGCAGTACTTC. Supplemented by reference TRBV28 and TRBJ2-7, the full variable domain reads DVKVTQSSRYLVKRTGEKVFLECVQDMDHENMFWYRQDPGLGLRLIYFSYDVKMKEKGDIPEGYSVSREKKERFSLILESASTNQTSMYLCASSLLGQASFSYEQYFGPGTRLTVT.

CDR3 protein: CASSSTGLAGGTSYEQYF. In DNA form, the CDR3 reads TGTGCCAGCAGCTCGACCGGACTAGCGGGAGGCACTTCCTACGAGCAGTACTTC. The genes are TRBV7-2 and TRBJ2-7; 14 positions match TRBD2. The CDR3 is made up of 18 amino acids. Germline values: CDR1 SGHTA, CDR2 FQGNSA. V lost 4 bases to trimming and J lost 1 base; unmatched junction nucleotides: 9. The complete variable domain, with remaining parts taken from reference TRBV7-2 and TRBJ2-7, reads GAGVSQSPSNKVTEKGKDVELRCDPISGHTALYWYRQSLGQGLEFLIYFQGNSAPDKSGLPSDRFSAERTGGSVSTLTIQRTQQEDSAVYLCASSSTGLAGGTSYEQYFGPGTRLTVT.

The chain employs TRBV6-5 and TRBJ2-5, with 10 bases matching TRBD1. In germline, CDR1 is MNHEY, CDR2 SVGAGI. The CDR3 is 14 residues long. V was pared by 10 bases and J by 5 bases, with 10 bases of the junction left unmatched. Written as DNA, the CDR3 is TGTGCCACCTCTGTGACAGGGGGCGTGGAGACCCAGTACTTC. Translating gives CATSVTGGVETQYF.

The J gene is TRBJ2-3, the V gene TRBV28; TRBD1 agrees at 8 bases. CDR1 is MDHEN and CDR2 is SYDVKM in the germline V gene. CDR3 size: 15 residues. Unmatched junction bases numbered 8, after V lost 3 bases and J lost 6 bases. CDR3 protein: CASSLYQGARDTQYF. The CDR3 DNA follows: TGTGCCAGCAGTTTGTACCAGGGGGCACGGGATACGCAGTATTTT.

V usage is TRBV2 and J usage is TRBJ1-6; D remains unclear. CDR1 and CDR2 (germline): SNHLY, FYNNEI. CDR3 length: 11 residues. Trimming took off 6 bases at V and 7 bases at J, with 4 bases between the two ends. CDR3 residues: CASRSNSPLHF. CDR3 sequence (DNA): TGTGCCAGCAGATCGAATTCACCCCTCCACTTT. The complete variable domain, with remaining parts taken from reference TRBV2 and TRBJ1-6, reads EPEVTQTPSHQVTQMGQEVILRCVPISNHLYFYWYRQILGQKVEFLVSFYNNEISEKSEIFDDQFSVERPDGSNFTLKIRSTKLEDSAMYFCASRSNSPLHFGNGTRLTVT.

The V and J genes are TRBV19 and TRBJ1-2, with D maybe TRBD1 (5 bases). The germline V gene has CDR1 LNHDA and CDR2 SQIVND (reference sequence). The V gene lost 4 bases and the J gene lost 2 bases, with 14 bases spanning the gap. The CDR3 contains 15 residues. CDR3 protein: CASSTLSTVNYGYTF. CDR3 DNA sequence: TGTGCCAGTAGTACGCTCTCGACAGTCAACTATGGCTACACCTTC.

This chain joins TRBV7-9 and TRBJ1-1, with 7 positions matching TRBD1. The CDR3 is 17 residues long. Unmatched junction bases numbered 18, after V lost 5 bases and J lost 6 bases. Germline-derived CDR1 and CDR2 are SEHNR and FQNEAQ (reference sequence). The CDR3 sequence is CASSVEFSRKGASEAFF. As DNA, the CDR3 is TGTGCCAGCAGCGTAGAATTCTCGCGTAAGGGGGCCTCTGAAGCTTTCTTT.

V is TRBV18 and J is TRBJ2-3; D gene ambiguous. The CDR3 is made up of 12 amino acids. Germline loops: CDR1 KGHSH, CDR2 LQKENI. The germline V and J ends were trimmed by 5 bases and 5 bases, with 8 bases remaining between them. The CDR3 region is CASSKTRDTQYF. The CDR3 nucleotides are TGTGCCAGCTCAAAAACGAGAGATACGCAGTATTTT.

The chain carries TRBV19 and TRBJ2-1; TRBD2 might be the D (6 bases). The CDR3 extends over 13 amino acids. The V and J ends lost 4 bases and 8 bases respectively, with 12 bases between them. Germline V gene lookup returns CDR1 LNHDA and CDR2 SQIVND (reference sequence). The CDR3 sequence is CASSSTAGYEQFF. CDR3 DNA sequence: TGTGCCAGTAGTAGTACGGCGGGATATGAGCAGTTCTTC.

The V and J genes are TRBV27 and TRBJ2-3; D remains ambiguous. The CDR3 sequence is 13 residues long. The V gene's germline CDR1 is MNHEY and CDR2 SMNVEV (reference sequence). Trimming took off 7 bases at V and 2 bases at J, with 10 bases between the two ends. The CDR3 DNA sequence: TGTGCCAGCAAGAGTAGAGACACAGATACGCAGTATTTT. Protein sequence: CASKSRDTDTQYF.

The chain joins TRBV19 to TRBJ2-7; tentatively, D is TRBD2 (7 bases). Trimming removed 3 bases from V and 2 bases from J, with 14 bases in between. The CDR3 loop spans 15 amino acids. Germline V gene data show CDR1 as LNHDA and CDR2 as SQIVND (reference sequence). The CDR3 DNA reads TGTGCCAGTAGTATTACGGGGGGCGACGCCTACGAGCAGTACTTC. Its translation: CASSITGGDAYEQYF.

The chain uses TRBV27 and TRBJ2-7; 7 bases are a match to TRBD1. V gave up 2 bases and J gave up 3 bases; unmatched junction bases: 4. The CDR3 extends over 14 amino acids. From germline, CDR1 is MNHEY and CDR2 SMNVEV (reference sequence). The CDR3 DNA is TGTGCCAGCAGTTTAGGGACAGAGAGCTACGAGCAGTACTTC. This sequence encodes CASSLGTESYEQYF.

The chain carries TRBV5-1 and TRBJ2-6; maybe TRBD1 (5 bases). CDR3 size: 15 residues. Germline V gene lookup returns CDR1 SGHRS and CDR2 YFSETQ. With 1 base removed from V and 3 bases from J, the gap between germline ends came to 8 bases. CDR3 nucleotides: TGCGCCAGCAGCTTGCCAGGGTATGGGGCCAACGTCCTGACTTTC. Amino acids: CASSLPGYGANVLTF.

This rearrangement joins TRBV30 to TRBJ1-2; D is unresolved. This CDR3 spans 12 amino acids. Germline V lookup: CDR1 GTSNPN, CDR2 SVGIG (reference sequence). The V gene lost 4 bases and the J gene lost 4 bases, with 10 bases spanning the gap. CDR3 region: CAWTKEGYGYTF. The CDR3 coding sequence is TGTGCCTGGACAAAGGAGGGCTATGGCTACACCTTC.

V is TRBV21-1 and J is TRBJ1-1; no check of the table's D call, TRBD1, against the DNA was made. TRBV21-1 is termed a pseudogene. CDR3 length equals 16 residues. CDR3 region: CASSKKGDRENTEAFF. In DNA, the CDR3 is TGTGCCAGCAGCAAAAAAGGCGACAGGGAAAACACTGAAGCTTTCTTT.

This chain uses TRBV23-1 with TRBJ2-1, with 7 bases lining up with TRBD1. TRBV23-1 is recorded as an ORF, its role being uncertain. The CDR3 has 16 residues. Unmatched junction bases numbered 5, after V lost 0 bases and J lost 3 bases. This CDR3 reads CASSQSEGQVYNEQFF. CDR3 DNA: TGCGCCAGCAGTCAATCTGAAGGACAGGTCTACAATGAGCAGTTCTTC.

V usage is TRBV9 and J usage is TRBJ1-6, with D unclear. V was pared by 0 bases and J by 3 bases, with 4 bases between. This CDR3 has 14 residues. CDR1 is SGDLS, CDR2 YYNGEE, per germline. CDR3 sequence reads: CASSVGGYNSPLHF. The DNA for the CDR3 is TGTGCCAGCAGCGTAGGAGGCTATAATTCACCCCTCCACTTT.

V usage is TRBV11-2 and J usage is TRBJ2-7; D uncertain. The CDR3 runs 13 residues. Trimming cost V 5 bases and J 6 bases, with 14 bases left between them. In germline, CDR1 is SGHAT, CDR2 FQNNGV. CDR3 protein: CASSATTRGEQYF. The CDR3, as DNA: TGTGCCAGCAGCGCGACCACTCGCGGCGAGCAGTACTTC.

DNA for the CDR3: TGTGCCAGCAGCGCACAACCGAACACTGAAGCTTTCTTT. It is translated as CASSAQPNTEAFF. This chain links TRBV2 with TRBJ1-1; D is ambiguous. V dropped 6 bases and J dropped 1 base, with 9 bases sitting between them. The CDR3 is 13 residues long. Germline CDR1 is SNHLY and CDR2 is FYNNEI.

The chain has TRBV7-9 and TRBJ2-7; TRBD1 agrees at 10 bases. This CDR3 has 15 residues. Losses at the gene ends were 4 bases for V and 3 bases for J; bases not matched to a gene: 6. Germline V CDR1 and CDR2: SEHNR, FQNEAQ (reference sequence). CDR3 residues: CASSYRDRGRYEQYF. For the CDR3, the DNA is TGTGCCAGCAGCTACCGGGACAGGGGCCGCTACGAGCAGTACTTC. The full variable domain, completed using reference TRBV7-9 and TRBJ2-7, is DTGVSQNPRHKITKRGQNVTFRCDPISEHNRLYWYRQTLGQGPEFLTYFQNEAQLEKSRLLSDRFSAERPKGSFSTLEIQRTEQGDSAMYLCASSYRDRGRYEQYFGPGTRLTVT.

The chain links TRBV29-1 to TRBJ1-5; 8 bases line up with TRBD1. V gave up 6 bases and J gave up 5 bases; unmatched junction bases: 6. CDR1 is SQVTM and CDR2 is ANQGSEA in the germline V gene. The CDR3 runs to 13 residues. This CDR3 is CSVGQGRYQPQHF. The CDR3, as DNA: TGCAGCGTCGGACAGGGACGGTATCAGCCCCAGCATTTT.

V gene TRBV9 combines with J gene TRBJ2-1, with D tentatively TRBD2 (7 bases). The CDR3 is 19 amino acids. The V end lost 4 bases, the J end lost 6 bases, and 29 bases lay between the germline ends. Germline V gene sequence: CDR1 SGDLS, CDR2 YYNGEE. The CDR3 sequence: CASSLDPRARREGGNEQFF. Written as DNA, the CDR3 is TGTGCCAGCAGCCTTGACCCGAGGGCGCGTAGGGAGGGGGGCAATGAGCAGTTCTTC.

The J gene is TRBJ2-5, the V gene TRBV5-1; 7 bases map to TRBD1. Per the germline V gene, CDR1 is SGHRS and CDR2 is YFSETQ. The CDR3 is 14 amino acids. The V and J ends lost 2 bases and 4 bases, in that order; junction bases with no gene match: 5. CDR3 DNA: TGCGCCAGCAGCTTAAATTCAGGGGGAGAGACCCAGTACTTC. The encoded protein is CASSLNSGGETQYF. Supplemented by reference TRBV5-1 and TRBJ2-5, the full variable domain reads KAGVTQTPRYLIKTRGQQVTLSCSPISGHRSVSWYQQTPGQGLQFLFEYFSETQRNKGNFPGRFSGRQFSNSRSEMNVSTLELGDSALYLCASSLNSGGETQYFGPGTRLLVL.

The chain uses TRBV10-3 and TRBJ2-7, with 7 bases fitting TRBD2. V shed 0 bases and J 5 bases; nucleotides not matched to a gene: 7. Germline CDR1 reads ENHRY; CDR2 reads SYGVKD. The length of the CDR3 is 15 residues. CDR3 sequence reads: CAISESGRESHEQYF. The CDR3, as DNA: TGTGCCATCAGTGAGTCAGGGCGGGAGAGTCACGAGCAGTACTTC.